A single sample gave rise to the 24 T cell receptor beta chains below, sequenced in a study of identical twins. TCRdb re-analysed the 5' RACE reads in MiXCR, keeping a single row per CDR3 protein. The sample shows approximately 600,000 distinct CDR3 sequences, nearly 10% of them seen only once. The same data also contributed to another study, on yellow fever vaccine responses in identical twins.

The sequencing sample was made of PBMCs. The receptor source for this set is a woman between 18 and 29 years old in good health.

The CDR3 nucleotides read TGTGCCAGCAGTGAACATGGGACAGGGGCCAACGAGCAGTACTTC. Encoded protein: CASSEHGTGANEQYF. The gene calls are TRBV6-1 and TRBJ2-7; 10 nucleotides align to TRBD1. The ends lost 2 bases at V and 5 bases at J; junction bases unmatched: 6. From germline, CDR1 is MNHNS and CDR2 SASEGT. This CDR3 has 15 amino acids.

The table lists this clonotype with many counts. V and J are TRBV7-9 and TRBJ1-2; D gene uncertain. This CDR3 region has 14 residues. CDR1 and CDR2 (germline): SEHNR, FQNEAQ (reference sequence). Trimming shortened V by 5 bases and J by 6 bases, and 16 bases separated the two germline ends. Here the CDR3 reads CASSTMNERDGYTF. CDR3 DNA sequence: TGTGCCAGCAGCACGATGAACGAGCGGGATGGCTACACCTTC.

This clonotype has just a few counts. The chain links TRBV15 to TRBJ2-1; tentatively, D is TRBD2 (6 bases). The V gene's germline CDR1 is LNHNV and CDR2 YYDKDF (reference sequence). This CDR3 region has 13 residues. V dropped 0 bases and J dropped 8 bases, with 8 bases sitting between them. CDR3 bases: TGTGCCACCAGCAGAGAGGAGGGCCATGAGCAGTTCTTC. This gives the protein CATSREEGHEQFF.

This chain joins TRBV7-2 and TRBJ1-3, with D uncertain. Trimming pared 1 base from V and 4 bases from J, leaving 11 bases between. Germline V gene sequence: CDR1 SGHTA, CDR2 FQGNSA. This CDR3 spans 15 amino acids. The CDR3 protein is CASSLVQMLGNTIYF. The CDR3 bases are TGTGCCAGCAGCTTAGTTCAGATGCTCGGAAACACCATATATTTT.

This clonotype showed up many times. CDR3 amino acids: CASSPSGGPYEQYF. The CDR3 DNA is TGTGCCAGCAGCCCAAGCGGGGGGCCCTACGAGCAGTACTTC. V usage is TRBV7-3 and J usage is TRBJ2-7; 9 bases are shared with TRBD2. V lost 5 bases and J lost 2; bases outside the gene matches: 4. This CDR3 is 14 amino acids long. CDR1 and CDR2 from the germline V gene are SGHTA and FQGTGA.

V is TRBV7-9 and J is TRBJ2-5; TRBD1 matches 7 bases. This CDR3 is 14 amino acids long. After removal of 4 bases from V and 1 base from J, the junction contained 3 bases not matched to a gene. From germline, CDR1 is SEHNR and CDR2 FQNEAQ (reference sequence). Here the CDR3 reads CASSWRTGQETQYF. The CDR3 nucleotides read TGTGCCAGCAGCTGGAGGACAGGCCAAGAGACCCAGTACTTC.

This clonotype was observed a few times. The chain is built from TRBV19 and TRBJ2-6; no reliable D call. The CDR3 has 13 amino acids. Per germline, CDR1 LNHDA and CDR2 SQIVND (reference sequence). Deletions cut 5 bases from V and 4 bases from J, with 6 bases between. CDR3 nucleotide sequence: TGTGCCAGTAGTTTTTTCGGGGCCAACGTCCTGACTTTC. Translation: CASSFFGANVLTF.

Only a few counts were recorded for this clonotype. This chain uses TRBV5-6 with TRBJ2-7; D may be TRBD1 (6 bases). CDR1 and CDR2 from the germline V gene are SGHDT and YYEEEE. The CDR3 has 16 residues. V was cut by 5 bases and J by 2 bases, with 20 bases left in between. In DNA form, the CDR3 reads TGTGCCAGCAGTTTACTCTTAACAGGGCTTGCCTACGAGCAGTACTTC. This translates into CASSLLLTGLAYEQYF.

This clonotype was recorded a few times. This sequence joins TRBV7-2 and TRBJ1-1, with a tentative D call TRBD1 (5 bases). Trimming took 2 bases from V and 2 from J, leaving 12 bases between them. This CDR3 spans 15 amino acids. Germline V gene lookup returns CDR1 SGHTA and CDR2 FQGNSA. The CDR3, as DNA: TGTGCCAGCAGCTTAAATTGGGGCAAAAACACTGAAGCTTTCTTT. This sequence encodes CASSLNWGKNTEAFF.

This clonotype was seen at least ten times. This chain connects TRBV6-5 to TRBJ2-1; TRBD2 agrees at 12 bases. V was clipped by 2 bases and J by 0 bases; unmatched bases: 2. Germline V CDR1 and CDR2: MNHEY, SVGAGI. The length of the CDR3 is 17 residues. The CDR3 DNA sequence: TGTGCCAGCAGTTACGGGACTAGCGGGCTCTCCTACAATGAGCAGTTCTTC. It is translated as CASSYGTSGLSYNEQFF.

In its sample, this clonotype was seen a few times. The rearrangement uses TRBV3-1 and TRBJ2-2; the D is unclear. CDR1 and CDR2 (germline): LGHDT, YNNKEL (reference sequence). Trimming took 1 base from V and 1 from J, leaving 7 bases between them. The CDR3 is 15 residues long. DNA for the CDR3: TGTGCCAGCAGCCAAGGGCAGGTGAACACCGGGGAGCTGTTTTTT. The encoded protein is CASSQGQVNTGELFF.

This clonotype was recorded many times. The gene calls are TRBV9 and TRBJ1-5, with TRBD1 identical over 9 bases. Germline V lookup: CDR1 SGDLS, CDR2 YYNGEE. This CDR3 comprises 14 residues. V shed 0 bases, J shed 10 bases, and the junction held 5 bases outside the gene matches. CDR3 nucleotide sequence: TGTGCCAGCAGCGTAGGGGACAGGGTCGCACCCCAGCATTTT. Translation: CASSVGDRVAPQHF.

This clonotype was counted at least ten times. V usage is TRBV24-1 and J usage is TRBJ2-7, with D possibly matching TRBD1 (6 bases). Germline V gene sequence: CDR1 KGHDR, CDR2 SFDVKD. V was cut by 6 bases and J by 2 bases, with 19 bases left in between. The CDR3 is 16 amino acids. The CDR3 DNA is TGTGCCACCAGTACCACCGGGACACCAGGACCCTACGAGCAGTACTTC. The encoded protein is CATSTTGTPGPYEQYF.

The V call is TRBV7-9, the J call TRBJ2-7; D perhaps matches TRBD1 (5 bases). This CDR3 contains 14 residues. Germline values: CDR1 SEHNR, CDR2 FQNEAQ (reference sequence). Trimming took off 0 bases at V and 5 bases at J, with 11 bases between the two ends. The CDR3 spells CASSLALGLDEQYF. CDR3 nucleotides: TGTGCCAGCAGCTTAGCTCTGGGGCTTGACGAGCAGTACTTC.

This clonotype has a count of ten or more. The V and J genes are TRBV29-1 and TRBJ2-5; the D gene is possibly TRBD2 (7 bases). V was shortened by 7 bases and J by 4 bases, with 13 bases between the two germline ends. This CDR3 is 12 amino acids long. The germline V gene encodes CDR1 SQVTM and CDR2 ANQGSEA. The CDR3 sequence: CSAMGGGETQYF. As DNA, the CDR3 is TGCAGCGCCATGGGAGGGGGAGAGACCCAGTACTTC. Using reference TRBV29-1 and TRBJ2-5 for the parts outside the CDR3, the full variable domain is SAVISQKPSRDICQRGTSLTIQCQVDSQVTMMFWYRQQPGQSLTLIATANQGSEATYESGFVIDKFPISRPNLTFSTLTVSNMSPEDSSIYLCSAMGGGETQYFGPGTRLLVL.

This clonotype was detected only once. The J gene is TRBJ2-7, the V gene TRBV7-9; D possibly matches TRBD1 or TRBD2 (6 bases each). This CDR3 has 14 amino acids. Per the germline V gene, CDR1 is SEHNR and CDR2 is FQNEAQ (reference sequence). Deletions cut 5 bases from V and 4 bases from J, with 15 bases between. CDR3 coding DNA: TGTGCCAGCAGCACTCGGGGGACACCTTACGAGCAGTACTTC. Translated, it gives CASSTRGTPYEQYF.

There are many counts of this clonotype. The J gene is TRBJ2-2, the V gene TRBV3-1; 7 positions agree with TRBD2. Germline assignment: CDR1 LGHDT and CDR2 YNNKEL (reference sequence). There are 17 residues in the CDR3. The V and J ends lost 2 bases and 7 bases, in that order; junction bases with no gene match: 13. The CDR3 here is CASSQSLGRGSVGELFF. CDR3 in DNA: TGTGCCAGCAGCCAATCCCTTGGGCGGGGGTCCGTCGGGGAGCTGTTTTTT.

This clonotype was found many times. The chain carries TRBV29-1 and TRBJ2-3; no clear D. Germline CDR1 is SQVTM and CDR2 is ANQGSEA. The CDR3 is made up of 8 amino acids. V was cut by 1 base and J by 11 bases, with 1 base left in between. In DNA, the CDR3 is TGCAGCGTTGAAGGGCAGTATTTT. The encoded protein is CSVEGQYF.

The chain couples TRBV27 to TRBJ1-5; D is undetermined. CDR1 and CDR2 (germline): MNHEY, SMNVEV (reference sequence). Trimming took 4 bases from V and 3 from J, leaving 13 bases between them. CDR3 length equals 15 residues. CDR3 coding DNA: TGTGCCAGCAGTTGGAGCGGCGAATTCAATCAGCCCCAGCATTTT. Translating it yields CASSWSGEFNQPQHF.

This clonotype was seen a handful of times. The chain recombines TRBV12-3 or TRBV12-4 with TRBJ1-1; no clear D. The CDR3 totals 13 residues. V was shortened by 6 bases and J by 5 bases, with 13 bases between the two germline ends. The CDR3 DNA is TGTGCCAGCAGACTAGGGTTGTTAACTGAAGCTTTCTTT. Protein: CASRLGLLTEAFF.

As to this clonotype: One junction end disagrees with the germline gene, perhaps due to a read error. The chain has TRBV11-2 and TRBJ2-5; D remains ambiguous. The CDR3 totals 13 residues. From germline, CDR1 is SGHAT and CDR2 FQNNGV. This CDR3 reads CASSVDSVETQYF. CDR3 nucleotide sequence: TGTGCCAGCAGCGTAGACTCAGTGGAGACCCAGTACTTC.

The V and J genes are TRBV20-1 and TRBJ2-3, with TRBD1 matching 7 bases. The CDR3 is 15 residues long. Germline V gene data show CDR1 as DFQATT and CDR2 as SNEGSKA (reference sequence). V shed 6 bases and J 2 bases; nucleotides not matched to a gene: 11. CDR3 in DNA: TGCAGTGCCTTTTTTGGACAGGCCCTCACAGATACGCAGTATTTT. It yields the protein CSAFFGQALTDTQYF.

This clonotype came up many times. The V and J genes are TRBV10-3 and TRBJ2-2, with TRBD2 matching over 7 bases. This CDR3 is 14 amino acids long. Germline values: CDR1 ENHRY, CDR2 SYGVKD. The V gene end was trimmed by 7 bases and the J gene end by 3 bases; junction bases not matched to a gene: 5. The CDR3 loop reads CAIKQRGDTGELFF. In nucleotides, the CDR3 is TGTGCCATCAAGCAACGGGGGGACACCGGGGAGCTGTTTTTT.

This clonotype was found many times. This chain joins TRBV12-3 or TRBV12-4 and TRBJ2-1; 9 bases map to TRBD2. CDR3 length equals 15 residues. J gave up 2 bases and V 6 bases, and 5 bases lay outside the gene matches. CDR3 in amino acids: CASRATSGPYNEQFF. CDR3 coding DNA: TGTGCCAGCAGGGCGACTAGCGGACCCTACAATGAGCAGTTCTTC.